This TCR beta chain was sequenced for a study of blood T cell repertoires in COVID-19. At the level of the study: Donors in the United States, Italy and Spain gave samples during acute or convalescent COVID-19. Sources were T cells, B-cell-depleted T cells, or PBMCs; the material itself was cDNA or gDNA.

Authors' methods: By means of reference gene primer amplification, nucleated cell counts were estimated. Sequencing used immunoSEQ multiplex PCR; TCRdb keeps in-frame clones, though not all of them. The V and J calls and clone size are taken from that table; D and trimming were inferred from the DNA. Of under 300,000 clones detected, 85% appear once; the ten largest clones hold 13%. The V gene lost 4 bases and the J gene lost 4 bases, with 20 bases spanning the gap. This CDR3 contains 16 residues. Per the germline V gene, CDR1 is SGHNT and CDR2 is YYREEE (reference sequence). This clone was seen a handful of times.

The V gene is TRBV5-4, the J gene TRBJ1-2, with a weak D call TRBD1 (6 bases). This TCR was recovered from a human donor in a cohort sampled during active COVID-19. Sequencing was carried out using peripheral blood. The CDR3 region has the DNA TGTGCCAGCAGCCGCCCATTAGGGGGGGGTTTCTATGGCTACACCTTC. Translated: CASSRPLGGGFYGYTF. Based on the CDR3 plus reference TRBV5-4 and TRBJ1-2, the full variable domain is ETGVTQSPTHLIKTRGQQVTLRCSSQSGHNTVSWYQQALGQGPQFIFQYYREEENGRGNFPPRFSGLQFPNYSSELNVNALELDDSALYLCASSRPLGGGFYGYTFGSGTRLTVV.